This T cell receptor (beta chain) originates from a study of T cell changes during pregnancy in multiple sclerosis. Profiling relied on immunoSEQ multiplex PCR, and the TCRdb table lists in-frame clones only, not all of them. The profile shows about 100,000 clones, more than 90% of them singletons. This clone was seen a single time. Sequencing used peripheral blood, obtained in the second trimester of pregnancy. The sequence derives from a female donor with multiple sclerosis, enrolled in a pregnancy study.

Written as DNA, the CDR3 is TGTGCCAGCAGCGCTTTAGGACAGGCCTCCGAGCAGTACTTC. Its protein is CASSALGQASEQYF. V and J are TRBV9 and TRBJ2-7, with 7 nucleotides matching TRBD1. In germline, CDR1 is SGDLS, CDR2 YYNGEE. V gave up 3 bases and J gave up 6 bases; unmatched junction bases: 9. The CDR3 runs 14 residues.